The clone carrying this T cell receptor (beta chain) was picked up a small number of times. The sample originates from a study of PD-L1 blockade in urothelial cancer. The protocol was immunoSEQ multiplex PCR, while the TCRdb copy is restricted to in-frame clones and leaves out a portion. The sample has tens of thousands of clones, around 84% seen once. Germline CDR1 MDHEN, CDR2 SYDVKM. CDR3 size: 17 residues. V was cut by 5 bases and J by 8 bases, with 25 bases left in between. Time point of the sample: pretreatment peripheral blood. The patients' disease, urothelial carcinoma, was locally advanced or metastatic.

The sequence was obtained from a man aged 55-75 years with urothelial cancer. The source was PBMCs, collected around atezolizumab (anti-PD-L1) treatment. The chain has TRBV28 and TRBJ2-1; tentative D call: TRBD1 (5 bases). CDR3 region: CASSVLIEAGSDYEQFF. The CDR3 DNA reads as TGTGCCAGCAGTGTGTTAATAGAGGCAGGGTCCGACTATGAGCAGTTCTTC. Drawing the rest from reference TRBV28 and TRBJ2-1, the complete variable domain is DVKVTQSSRYLVKRTGEKVFLECVQDMDHENMFWYRQDPGLGLRLIYFSYDVKMKEKGDIPEGYSVSREKKERFSLILESASTNQTSMYLCASSVLIEAGSDYEQFFGPGTRLTVL.